What follows describes a single T cell receptor beta chain. Sequencing was performed with immunoSEQ multiplex PCR; in TCRdb, only in-frame clones are kept and a portion is missing. The data show nearly 750,000 clones, around 70% seen once. This sample stems from a study of shared clonotypes between healthy human individuals. The V gene's germline CDR1 is MDHEN and CDR2 SYDVKM. V was trimmed by 1 base and J by 3 bases, leaving 10 bases between them. The CDR3 loop spans 15 amino acids. The clonotype was recovered from a woman aged 30 to 39 in good health. Source material: memory CD4+ T cells sorted from blood. Noted subset: CD45RA-negative fraction. The J gene is TRBJ1-5, the V gene TRBV28; D remains ambiguous. The chain's CDR3 is CASSLFGGANQPQHF. CDR3 DNA sequence: TGTGCCAGCAGTTTATTTGGTGGAGCCAATCAGCCCCAGCATTTT.